This passage covers 21 T cell receptor beta chains from one sample sequenced in a study of shared clonotypes between healthy human individuals. Sequencing was performed with immunoSEQ multiplex PCR; in TCRdb, only in-frame clones are kept and a portion is missing. The profile covers under 600,000 clones, with approximately 95% appearing a single time and 0.064% taken by the ten largest. The specimen sequenced was naive CD4+ T cells sorted from blood. Subset defined: CD45RA+ positively selected. These receptors originate from a woman in her twenties or thirties in good health.

The chain carries TRBV27 and TRBJ2-7; D is unclear. Deletions cut 3 bases from V and 1 base from J, with 13 bases between. CDR1 is MNHEY, CDR2 SMNVEV, per germline (reference sequence). The CDR3 extends over 15 amino acids. The CDR3: CASSFPMLGSYEQYF. The CDR3 DNA is TGTGCCAGCAGTTTCCCGATGTTGGGATCCTACGAGCAGTACTTC.

The rearrangement joins TRBV7-9 to TRBJ2-1, with TRBD2 matching over 7 bases. CDR3 length equals 13 residues. V shed 5 bases, J shed 9 bases, and the junction held 7 bases outside the gene matches. Germline values: CDR1 SEHNR, CDR2 FQNEAQ (reference sequence). CDR3 sequence (DNA): TGTGCCAGCAGCCTTGGGAGGGTAGTTGAGCAGTTCTTC. Amino acids: CASSLGRVVEQFF. Full variable domain (remainder filled in from reference TRBV7-9 and TRBJ2-1): DTGVSQNPRHKITKRGQNVTFRCDPISEHNRLYWYRQTLGQGPEFLTYFQNEAQLEKSRLLSDRFSAERPKGSFSTLEIQRTEQGDSAMYLCASSLGRVVEQFFGPGTRLTVL.

The chain employs TRBV28 and TRBJ2-1; the D is unclear. The CDR3 consists of 12 residues. Looked up from germline, CDR1 is MDHEN and CDR2 is SYDVKM. The V and J ends lost 2 bases and 6 bases respectively, with 5 bases between them. In DNA form, the CDR3 reads TGTGCCAGCAGTTTAAGGTCCAATGAGCAGTTCTTC. This gives the protein CASSLRSNEQFF.

The chain has TRBV15 and TRBJ1-1; 9 bases fit TRBD1. The CDR3 runs to 15 residues. Looked up from germline, CDR1 is LNHNV and CDR2 is YYDKDF (reference sequence). V shed 4 bases, J shed 2 bases, and the junction held 5 bases outside the gene matches. The CDR3 DNA is TGTGCCACCAGCAAAACAGGGGGCGGAAACACTGAAGCTTTCTTT. It is translated as CATSKTGGGNTEAFF.

This rearrangement joins TRBV7-6 to TRBJ1-5, with 7 bases identical to TRBD1. Germline lookup yields CDR1 SGHVS and CDR2 FNYEAQ. The CDR3 runs 17 residues. The V gene end was trimmed by 1 base and the J gene end by 6 bases; junction bases not matched to a gene: 12. The CDR3 DNA reads TGTGCCAGCAGCTTAGACCCACCCCTGACAGGGACTCAGCCCCAGCATTTT. Amino acid sequence: CASSLDPPLTGTQPQHF.

The chain's CDR3 is CASSQTSGRRAGELFF. In DNA, the CDR3 is TGTGCCAGCAGCCAAACTAGCGGGAGAAGGGCGGGGGAGCTGTTTTTT. The V gene is TRBV13, the J gene TRBJ2-2, with 11 bases identical to TRBD2. The trim removed 5 bases at V and 8 bases at J, leaving 10 bases unmatched. Germline V gene sequence: CDR1 PRHDT, CDR2 FYEKMQ (reference sequence). The CDR3 runs 16 residues.

The chain uses TRBV28 and TRBJ1-1; no clear D gene. Trimming cost V 6 bases and J 2 bases, with 16 bases left between them. The CDR3 is 15 amino acids. Germline values: CDR1 MDHEN, CDR2 SYDVKM. CDR3 loop: CASRNRGPPNTEAFF. The CDR3 coding sequence is TGTGCCAGCAGGAATAGAGGACCGCCTAACACTGAAGCTTTCTTT.

J is TRBJ2-3 and V is TRBV7-9; D gene unclear. The CDR3 extends over 16 amino acids. Germline CDR1 SEHNR, CDR2 FQNEAQ (reference sequence). V was cut by 0 bases and J by 0 bases, with 10 bases left in between. In DNA, the CDR3 is TGTGCCAGCAGCTTAGCGATGAGGCCGAGCACAGATACGCAGTATTTT. Residues: CASSLAMRPSTDTQYF.

A few counts support this clone. The chain combines TRBV4-1 with TRBJ1-5; D is possibly TRBD1 (5 bases). V dropped 4 bases and J dropped 4 bases, with 20 bases sitting between them. Germline CDR1 reads MGHRA; CDR2 reads YSYEKL. The CDR3 is 17 amino acids. Here the CDR3 reads CASSLGDQGPRNQPQHF. CDR3 sequence (DNA): TGCGCCAGCAGCCTGGGTGACCAGGGACCCCGAAATCAGCCCCAGCATTTT.

The chain carries TRBV4-1 and TRBJ2-1; 12 nucleotides match TRBD2. The V gene's germline CDR1 is MGHRA and CDR2 YSYEKL. V shed 6 bases, J shed 10 bases, and the junction held 4 bases outside the gene matches. There are 13 residues in the CDR3. DNA of the CDR3: TGCGCCAGCAGGAGGACTAGCGGGATGGAGCAGTTCTTC. Its protein is CASRRTSGMEQFF.

This chain joins TRBV5-4 and TRBJ2-7; possibly TRBD2 for D (6 bases). With 4 bases removed from V and 2 bases from J, the gap between germline ends came to 13 bases. Germline V lookup: CDR1 SGHNT, CDR2 YYREEE (reference sequence). The CDR3 contains 14 residues. The CDR3 reads CASSTRTKAYEQYF. The CDR3 DNA reads TGTGCCAGCAGCACTAGGACTAAAGCCTACGAGCAGTACTTC. The variable domain in full, completed from reference TRBV5-4 and TRBJ2-7, reads ETGVTQSPTHLIKTRGQQVTLRCSSQSGHNTVSWYQQALGQGPQFIFQYYREEENGRGNFPPRFSGLQFPNYSSELNVNALELDDSALYLCASSTRTKAYEQYFGPGTRLTVT.

J is TRBJ2-1 and V is TRBV5-1, with 7 bases fitting TRBD2. There are 19 residues in the CDR3. Germline V gene lookup returns CDR1 SGHRS and CDR2 YFSETQ. The J segment lost 0 bases and the V segment lost 5 bases, leaving 17 bases of the junction unmatched. CDR3 in amino acids: CASSSGGSGPFSSYNEQFF. The CDR3 nucleotides read TGCGCCAGCAGTTCCGGCGGGAGTGGCCCCTTCAGCTCCTACAATGAGCAGTTCTTC.

This chain connects TRBV18 to TRBJ2-6; D gene ambiguous. CDR3 length: 14 residues. V lost 5 bases to trimming and J lost 0 bases, with 5 bases between them. Germline lookup yields CDR1 KGHSH and CDR2 LQKENI. The CDR3, as DNA: TGTGCCAGCTCAGACCTCTCTGGGGCCAACGTCCTGACTTTC. It codes for CASSDLSGANVLTF.

This chain uses TRBV7-9 with TRBJ1-1, with TRBD1 matching 7 bases. Germline trimming cut 11 bases from V and 8 bases from J; bases unmatched to any gene: 8. The CDR3 contains 11 residues. From germline, CDR1 is SEHNR and CDR2 FQNEAQ (reference sequence). The CDR3 reads CALRGGKEAFF. DNA for the CDR3: TGTGCCCTCAGGGGGGGGAAAGAAGCTTTCTTT.

V usage is TRBV13 and J usage is TRBJ2-7; D is unresolved. The V end was cut by 5 bases, the J end by 3 bases, with 5 bases between. The length of the CDR3 is 11 residues. The germline V gene encodes CDR1 PRHDT and CDR2 FYEKMQ (reference sequence). DNA for the CDR3: TGTGCCAGCAGCATCTACTACGAGCAGTACTTC. Translated, it gives CASSIYYEQYF.

The V and J genes are TRBV25-1 and TRBJ2-7; tentatively, D is TRBD1 or TRBD2 (5 bases each). The germline V gene encodes CDR1 MGHDK and CDR2 SYGVNS. This CDR3 is 17 amino acids long. Trimming shortened V by 4 bases and J by 6 bases, and 25 bases separated the two germline ends. The CDR3 DNA sequence: TGTGCCAGCAGTGGGAAACGGGGACCGACACCCTACTCCGAGCAGTACTTC. Translating it yields CASSGKRGPTPYSEQYF.

This rearrangement joins TRBV5-1 to TRBJ2-3; D possibly corresponds to TRBD1 (5 bases). This CDR3 comprises 16 residues. Trimming stripped 4 bases from V and 0 bases from J, with 15 bases between. Germline values: CDR1 SGHRS, CDR2 YFSETQ. CDR3 DNA sequence: TGCGCCAGCAGCCCCAATCGACAGTCTAGCACAGATACGCAGTATTTT. Translated: CASSPNRQSSTDTQYF.

The V call is TRBV6-5, the J call TRBJ2-1; the D gene is possibly TRBD2 (5 bases). The germline CDR1 and CDR2 sequences are MNHEY and SVGAGI. The CDR3 totals 14 residues. Trimming removed 6 bases from V and 1 base from J, with 10 bases in between. The CDR3 nucleotides read TGTGCCAGCAGGCGCACGGGGTCCTACAATGAGCAGTTCTTC. Translating gives CASRRTGSYNEQFF.

J is TRBJ2-1 and V is TRBV6-1; possibly TRBD1 for D (5 bases). This CDR3 has 14 amino acids. The V end was cut by 8 bases, the J end by 8 bases, with 19 bases between. Germline V gene sequence: CDR1 MNHNS, CDR2 SASEGT. DNA for the CDR3: TGTGCCAGCTTTACAGGCGCTGGGAAGGATGAGCAGTTCTTC. Protein sequence: CASFTGAGKDEQFF.

The chain uses TRBV2 and TRBJ2-7; 10 nucleotides agree with TRBD2. CDR3 length equals 14 residues. The junction had 9 bases not matched to a gene; V was cut back by 10 bases and J by 3 bases. Germline V CDR1 and CDR2: SNHLY, FYNNEI. CDR3: CATAGLAGVYEQYF. CDR3 nucleotides: TGTGCCACCGCCGGGCTAGCGGGAGTCTACGAGCAGTACTTC.

The chain employs TRBV12-2 and TRBJ2-7; the table's TRBD2 call for D was not verified on the DNA. TRBV12-2 is deemed a pseudogene. The CDR3 length is 15 residues. The CDR3 here is CASRGRGGSSYEQYF. The DNA for the CDR3 is TGTGCAAGTCGCGGGAGGGGGGGAAGCTCCTACGAGCAGTACTTC.